Given below is one T cell receptor beta chain in context. Its antigen is currently unknown. For TCR beta libraries, approximately 2 micrograms of genomic DNA were obtained from cryopreserved PBMCs. V was clipped by 3 bases and J by 0 bases, with 15 bases between them. The CDR3 loop spans 16 amino acids. Germline CDR1 reads MNHNS; CDR2 reads SASEGT. TCRdb's copy holds only in-frame clones and misses some; the assay was immunoSEQ multiplex PCR. The sample holds about 130,000 clones; 70% to 90% are singletons and the top ten take around 2%. These data originate in a study of cytotoxic CD8 clonotypes in ibrutinib-treated CLL. General study findings and limits: Investigators sampled sustained-remission and progressing patients at differing times.

This TCR came from a human donor with chronic lymphocytic leukemia. This specimen consisted of PBMCs, obtained after 24 months of ibrutinib treatment. The rearrangement links TRBV6-1 to TRBJ2-7; TRBD1 is a possible D gene (6 bases). CDR3 DNA: TGTGCCAGCAGTGACCTACAGGGCCCCTCCTCCTACGAGCAGTACTTC. Its protein is CASSDLQGPSSYEQYF.